The clone carrying this T cell receptor beta chain appeared a few times. Its antigen is undetermined. This entry belongs to a study of post-analysis software for immune sequencing data. Unique molecular identifiers were built into the TCR beta cDNA libraries. Each CDR3 protein gets one entry after TCRdb re-called the PCR reads with MiXCR. The sample shows fewer than 850,000 distinct CDR3 sequences, about 43% of them seen only once. Study results and caveats: Patients carried roughly 5 TRBV segments more frequently than controls did, and TRBV5-6, TRBV5-1 and TRBV20-1 were among them.

The CDR3 extends over 14 amino acids. J was trimmed by 6 bases and V by 1 base; bases with no gene match: 3. Germline V lookup: CDR1 KGHSH, CDR2 LQKENI. Sequencing was carried out using blood. The V gene is TRBV18, the J gene TRBJ2-7, with TRBD2 matching 10 bases. This TCR derives from a girl aged 5-17 years with multiple sclerosis. CDR3 loop: CASSPLAGGGEQYF. CDR3 DNA: TGTGCCAGCTCACCACTAGCGGGGGGCGGCGAGCAGTACTTC.